This TCR beta chain was identified in a study of response to subunit inactivated influenza vaccine. CDR1 and CDR2 from the germline V gene are LGHNA and YNFKEQ. Deletions cut 0 bases from V and 3 bases from J, with 6 bases between. This CDR3 region has 13 residues. TCRdb ran MiXCR on the RT-PCR reads and lists one entry per CDR3 protein. The repertoire includes roughly 150,000 distinct CDR3 sequences, roughly a tenth of them detected once, and around 12% sits in the top ten. In its sample, this clonotype was seen many times. This clonotype originated in a man aged 45 to 65 who received an inactivated influenza vaccine. The chain has TRBV4-2 and TRBJ2-7; D remains unclear. The sequencing used non-naive T cells sorted from PBMCs, collected about 40 days after vaccination. This chain's CDR3 is CASSQDRIYEQYF. The CDR3 DNA follows: TGTGCCAGCAGCCAAGACAGAATCTACGAGCAGTACTTC.